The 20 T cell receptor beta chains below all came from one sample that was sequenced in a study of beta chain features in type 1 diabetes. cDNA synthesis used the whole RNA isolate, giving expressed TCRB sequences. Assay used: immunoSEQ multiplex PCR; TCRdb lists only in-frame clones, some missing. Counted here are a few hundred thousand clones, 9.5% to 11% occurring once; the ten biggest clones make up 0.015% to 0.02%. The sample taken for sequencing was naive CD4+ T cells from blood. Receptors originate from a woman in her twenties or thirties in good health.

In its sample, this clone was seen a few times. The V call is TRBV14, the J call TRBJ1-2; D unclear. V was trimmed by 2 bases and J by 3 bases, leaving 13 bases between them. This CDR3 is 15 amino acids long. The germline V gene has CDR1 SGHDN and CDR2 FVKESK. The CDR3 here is CASSQRGALDYGYTF. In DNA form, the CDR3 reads TGTGCCAGCAGCCAACGTGGAGCGCTAGACTATGGCTACACCTTC.

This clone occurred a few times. The CDR3 reads CASSPGHLLAKNIQYF. CDR3 nucleotides: TGTGCCAGCAGCCCGGGACACCTACTAGCCAAAAACATTCAGTACTTC. This sequence joins TRBV5-6 and TRBJ2-4; perhaps TRBD1 as D (6 bases). The V end was cut by 4 bases, the J end by 0 bases, with 14 bases between. Germline assignment: CDR1 SGHDT and CDR2 YYEEEE. This CDR3 region has 16 residues.

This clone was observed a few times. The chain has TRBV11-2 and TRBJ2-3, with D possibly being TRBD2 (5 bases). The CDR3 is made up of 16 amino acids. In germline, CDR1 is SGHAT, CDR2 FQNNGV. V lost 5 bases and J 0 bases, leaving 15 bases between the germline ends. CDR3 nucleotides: TGTGCCAGCAGCGATTTGACTATAGATAGCACAGATACGCAGTATTTT. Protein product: CASSDLTIDSTDTQYF.

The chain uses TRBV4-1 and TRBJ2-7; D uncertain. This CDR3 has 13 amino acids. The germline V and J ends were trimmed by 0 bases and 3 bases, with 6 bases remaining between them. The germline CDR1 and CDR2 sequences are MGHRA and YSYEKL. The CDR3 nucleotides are TGCGCCAGCAGCCAAGAGGCTCTCTACGAGCAGTACTTC. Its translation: CASSQEALYEQYF.

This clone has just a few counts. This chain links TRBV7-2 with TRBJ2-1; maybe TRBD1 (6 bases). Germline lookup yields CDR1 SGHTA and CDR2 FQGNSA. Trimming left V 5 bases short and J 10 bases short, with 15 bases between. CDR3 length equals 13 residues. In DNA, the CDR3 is TGTGCCAGCAGCCCGAGACAGGACGGGGAGCAGTTCTTC. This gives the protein CASSPRQDGEQFF.

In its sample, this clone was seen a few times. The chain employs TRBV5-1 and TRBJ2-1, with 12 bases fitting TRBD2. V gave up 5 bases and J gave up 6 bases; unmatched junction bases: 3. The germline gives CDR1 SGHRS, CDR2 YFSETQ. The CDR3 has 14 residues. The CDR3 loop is CASRLAGGSNEQFF. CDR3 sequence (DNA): TGCGCCAGCAGACTAGCGGGGGGAAGCAATGAGCAGTTCTTC. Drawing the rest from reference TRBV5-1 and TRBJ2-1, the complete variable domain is KAGVTQTPRYLIKTRGQQVTLSCSPISGHRSVSWYQQTPGQGLQFLFEYFSETQRNKGNFPGRFSGRQFSNSRSEMNVSTLELGDSALYLCASRLAGGSNEQFFGPGTRLTVL.

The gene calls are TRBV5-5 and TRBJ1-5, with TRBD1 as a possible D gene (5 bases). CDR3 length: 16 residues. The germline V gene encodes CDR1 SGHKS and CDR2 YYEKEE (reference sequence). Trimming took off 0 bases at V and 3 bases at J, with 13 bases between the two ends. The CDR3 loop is CASSLGLGLVNQPQHF. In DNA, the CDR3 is TGTGCCAGCAGCTTGGGTCTGGGGCTAGTCAATCAGCCCCAGCATTTT.

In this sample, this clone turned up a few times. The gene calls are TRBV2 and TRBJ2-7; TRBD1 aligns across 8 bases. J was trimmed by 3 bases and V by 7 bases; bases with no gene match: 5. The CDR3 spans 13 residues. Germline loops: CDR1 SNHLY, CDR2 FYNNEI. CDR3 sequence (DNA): TGTGCCAGCACGCGACAGGGGTACTACGAGCAGTACTTC. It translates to CASTRQGYYEQYF.

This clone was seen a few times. Here the CDR3 DNA reads TGTGCCAGCAGTTTCCTGGACAGGGATGGGAGCGAGCAGTACTTC. The encoded protein is CASSFLDRDGSEQYF. The chain couples TRBV28 to TRBJ2-7; 8 bases agree with TRBD1. The germline CDR1 and CDR2 sequences are MDHEN and SYDVKM. V dropped 3 bases and J dropped 6; count of bases not matched to a gene: 10. The CDR3 length is 15 residues.

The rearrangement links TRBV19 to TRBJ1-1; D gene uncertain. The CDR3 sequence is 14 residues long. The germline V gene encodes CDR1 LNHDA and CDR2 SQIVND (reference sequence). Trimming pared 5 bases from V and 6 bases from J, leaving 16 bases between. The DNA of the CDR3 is TGTGCCAGTAGTTTAGCGGAGAGTTGGGCTGAAGCTTTCTTT. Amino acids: CASSLAESWAEAFF.

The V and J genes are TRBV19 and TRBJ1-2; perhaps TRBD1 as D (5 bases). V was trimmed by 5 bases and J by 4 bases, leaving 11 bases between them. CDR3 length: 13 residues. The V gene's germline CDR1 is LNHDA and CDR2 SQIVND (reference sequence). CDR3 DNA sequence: TGTGCCAGTAGTGCGGACACGAGCTATGGCTACACCTTC. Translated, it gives CASSADTSYGYTF.

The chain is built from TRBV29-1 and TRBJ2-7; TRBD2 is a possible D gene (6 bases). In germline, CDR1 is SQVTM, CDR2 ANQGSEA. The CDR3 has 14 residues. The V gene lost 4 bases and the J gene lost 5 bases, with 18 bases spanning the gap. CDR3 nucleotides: TGCAGCGTTGGCCGGGAGCCCGAGTTCGACGAGCAGTACTTC. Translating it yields CSVGREPEFDEQYF.

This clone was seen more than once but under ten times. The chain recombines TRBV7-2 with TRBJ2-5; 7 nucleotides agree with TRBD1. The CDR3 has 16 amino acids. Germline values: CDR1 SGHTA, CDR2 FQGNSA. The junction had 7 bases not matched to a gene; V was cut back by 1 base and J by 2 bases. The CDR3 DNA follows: TGTGCCAGCAGCTTAGTAGGGGGCGGCCCTCAAGAGACCCAGTACTTC. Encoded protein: CASSLVGGGPQETQYF.

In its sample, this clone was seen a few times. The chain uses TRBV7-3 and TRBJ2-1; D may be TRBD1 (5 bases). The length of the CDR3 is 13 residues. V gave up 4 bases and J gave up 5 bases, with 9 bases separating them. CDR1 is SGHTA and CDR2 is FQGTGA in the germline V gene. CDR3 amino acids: CASSSRQHNEQFF. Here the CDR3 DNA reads TGTGCCAGCAGCTCTCGACAGCACAATGAGCAGTTCTTC.

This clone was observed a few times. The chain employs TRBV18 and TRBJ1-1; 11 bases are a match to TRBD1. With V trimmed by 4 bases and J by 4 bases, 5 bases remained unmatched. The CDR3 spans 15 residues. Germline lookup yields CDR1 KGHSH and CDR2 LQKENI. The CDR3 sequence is CASSQGQGAATEAFF. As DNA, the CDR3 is TGTGCCAGCTCACAAGGACAGGGGGCGGCCACTGAAGCTTTCTTT. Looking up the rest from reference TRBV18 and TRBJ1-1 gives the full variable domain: NAGVMQNPRHLVRRRGQEARLRCSPMKGHSHVYWYRQLPEEGLKFMVYLQKENIIDESGMPKERFSAEFPKEGPSILRIQQVVRGDSAAYFCASSQGQGAATEAFFGQGTRLTVV.

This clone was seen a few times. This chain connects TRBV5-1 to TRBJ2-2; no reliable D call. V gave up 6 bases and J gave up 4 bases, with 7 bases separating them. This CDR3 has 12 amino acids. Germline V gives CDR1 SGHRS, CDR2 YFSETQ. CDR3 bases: TGCGCCAGCACGTATCCCACCGGGGAGCTGTTTTTT. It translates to CASTYPTGELFF.

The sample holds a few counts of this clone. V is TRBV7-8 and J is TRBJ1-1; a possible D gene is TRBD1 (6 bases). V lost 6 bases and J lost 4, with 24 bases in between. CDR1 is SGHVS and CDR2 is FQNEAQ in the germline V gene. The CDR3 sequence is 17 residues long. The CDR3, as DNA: TGTGCCAGCAGTCGTCAAAGGGACAACAGGGAGGGCACTGAAGCTTTCTTT. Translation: CASSRQRDNREGTEAFF. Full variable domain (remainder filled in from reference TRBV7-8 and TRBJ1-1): GAGVSQSPRYKVAKRGQDVALRCDPISGHVSLFWYQQALGQGPEFLTYFQNEAQLDKSGLPSDRFFAERPEGSVSTLKIQRTQQEDSAVYLCASSRQRDNREGTEAFFGQGTRLTVV.

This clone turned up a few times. CDR3 protein: CASSSSGTTPWDTQYF. The CDR3 DNA reads as TGTGCCAGCAGTTCCTCCGGGACAACGCCATGGGATACGCAGTATTTT. The chain carries TRBV7-9 and TRBJ2-3; TRBD1 is a possible D gene (6 bases). The CDR3 is 16 amino acids. Between the trimmed V and J ends, which lost 6 bases and 6 bases, there was a span of 22 bases. Germline CDR1 SEHNR, CDR2 FQNEAQ (reference sequence). Looking up the rest from reference TRBV7-9 and TRBJ2-3 gives the full variable domain: DTGVSQNPRHKITKRGQNVTFRCDPISEHNRLYWYRQTLGQGPEFLTYFQNEAQLEKSRLLSDRFSAERPKGSFSTLEIQRTEQGDSAMYLCASSSSGTTPWDTQYFGPGTRLTVL.

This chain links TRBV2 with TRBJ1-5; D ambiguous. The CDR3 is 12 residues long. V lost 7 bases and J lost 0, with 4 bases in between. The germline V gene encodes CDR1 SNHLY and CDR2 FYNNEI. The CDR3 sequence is CASKYSNQPQHF. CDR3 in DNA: TGTGCCAGCAAATATAGCAATCAGCCCCAGCATTTT. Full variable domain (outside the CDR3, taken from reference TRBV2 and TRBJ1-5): EPEVTQTPSHQVTQMGQEVILRCVPISNHLYFYWYRQILGQKVEFLVSFYNNEISEKSEIFDDQFSVERPDGSNFTLKIRSTKLEDSAMYFCASKYSNQPQHFGDGTRLSIL.

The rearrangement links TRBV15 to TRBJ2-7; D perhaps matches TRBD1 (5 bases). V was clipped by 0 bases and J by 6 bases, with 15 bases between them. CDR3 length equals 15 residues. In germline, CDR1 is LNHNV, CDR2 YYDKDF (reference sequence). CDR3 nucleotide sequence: TGTGCCACCAGCAGAGATCCGGCAGGGCCACGCGAGCAGTACTTC. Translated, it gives CATSRDPAGPREQYF.